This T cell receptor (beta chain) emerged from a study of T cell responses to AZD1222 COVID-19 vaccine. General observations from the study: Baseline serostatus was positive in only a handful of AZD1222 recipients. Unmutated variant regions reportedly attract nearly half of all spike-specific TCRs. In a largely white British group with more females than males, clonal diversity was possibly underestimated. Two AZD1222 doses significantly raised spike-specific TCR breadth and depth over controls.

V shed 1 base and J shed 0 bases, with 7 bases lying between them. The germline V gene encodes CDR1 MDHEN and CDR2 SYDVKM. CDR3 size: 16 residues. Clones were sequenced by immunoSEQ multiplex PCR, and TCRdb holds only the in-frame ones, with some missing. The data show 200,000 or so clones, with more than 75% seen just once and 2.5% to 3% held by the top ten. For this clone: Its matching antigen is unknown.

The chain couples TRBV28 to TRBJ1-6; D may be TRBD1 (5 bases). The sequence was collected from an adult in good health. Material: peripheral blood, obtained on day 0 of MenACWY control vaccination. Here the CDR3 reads CASSLLGGSYNSPLHF. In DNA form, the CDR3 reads TGTGCCAGCAGTTTATTGGGGGGCTCCTATAATTCACCCCTCCACTTT. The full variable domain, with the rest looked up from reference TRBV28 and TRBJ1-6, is DVKVTQSSRYLVKRTGEKVFLECVQDMDHENMFWYRQDPGLGLRLIYFSYDVKMKEKGDIPEGYSVSREKKERFSLILESASTNQTSMYLCASSLLGGSYNSPLHFGNGTRLTVT.